This TCR beta chain was recovered during a study of blood T cells in healthy people across ages. With a J-beta primer mix and a sample-barcoded 5' primer, a second PCR ran about 7 to 12 cycles. Tags on each cDNA molecule came from a template-switch adaptor with 12 random nucleotides. Using its own MiXCR run on the 5' RACE reads, TCRdb lists one record per CDR3 protein. Counted here are approximately 780,000 distinct CDR3 sequences, roughly 24% occurring once; the ten biggest clones make up around 3%. Looked up from germline, CDR1 is MNHNY and CDR2 is SVGAGI (reference sequence). The CDR3 loop spans 12 amino acids. The germline V and J ends were trimmed by 2 bases and 6 bases, with 5 bases remaining between them. These data were also reused for a study on T cells of mothers and their children. In that study: Healthy Caucasian mothers, a few in number, and their six children were the donors. Thymic selection shapes TCR recombination output in related pairs, and it does so similarly in unrelated pairs.

This TCR was recovered from a boy aged 5-17 years in good health. The V gene is TRBV6-6, the J gene TRBJ1-5, with unresolved D. Sequenced input: blood. CDR3 sequence (DNA): TGTGCCAGCAGTTACGGTTCTCAGCCCCAGCATTTT. Amino acid sequence: CASSYGSQPQHF.